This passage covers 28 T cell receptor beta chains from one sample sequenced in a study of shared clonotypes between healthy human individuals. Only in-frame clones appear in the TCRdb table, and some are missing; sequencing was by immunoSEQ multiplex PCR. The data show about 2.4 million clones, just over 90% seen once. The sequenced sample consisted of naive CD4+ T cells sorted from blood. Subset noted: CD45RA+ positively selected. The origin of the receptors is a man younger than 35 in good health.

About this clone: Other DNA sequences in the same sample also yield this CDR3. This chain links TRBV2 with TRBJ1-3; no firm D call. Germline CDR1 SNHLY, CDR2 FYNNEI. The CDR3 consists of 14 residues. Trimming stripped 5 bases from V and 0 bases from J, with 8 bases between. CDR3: CASSRTGSGNTIYF. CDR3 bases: TGTGCCAGCAGTAGGACGGGCTCTGGAAACACCATATATTTT.

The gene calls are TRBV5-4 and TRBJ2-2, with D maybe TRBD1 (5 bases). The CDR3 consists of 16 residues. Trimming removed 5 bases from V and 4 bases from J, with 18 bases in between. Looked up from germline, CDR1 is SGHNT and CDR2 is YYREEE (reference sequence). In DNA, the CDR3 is TGTGCCAGCAGTTTGTTGGCCGGTCAGGGCACCGGGGAGCTGTTTTTT. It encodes CASSLLAGQGTGELFF.

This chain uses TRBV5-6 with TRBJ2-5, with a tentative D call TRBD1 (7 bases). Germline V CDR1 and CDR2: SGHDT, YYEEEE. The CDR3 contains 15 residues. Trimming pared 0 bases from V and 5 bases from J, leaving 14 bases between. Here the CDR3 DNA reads TGTGCCAGCAGCTTGGTCGGAGGGGGCAAGGAGACCCAGTACTTC. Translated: CASSLVGGGKETQYF.

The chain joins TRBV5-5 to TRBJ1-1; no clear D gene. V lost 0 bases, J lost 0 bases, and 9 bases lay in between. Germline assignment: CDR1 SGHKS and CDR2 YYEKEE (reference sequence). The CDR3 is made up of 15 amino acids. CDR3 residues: CASSLVPTMNTEAFF. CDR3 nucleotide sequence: TGTGCCAGCAGCTTGGTACCGACTATGAACACTGAAGCTTTCTTT. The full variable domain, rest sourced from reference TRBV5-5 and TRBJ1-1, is DAGVTQSPTHLIKTRGQQVTLRCSPISGHKSVSWYQQVLGQGPQFIFQYYEKEERGRGNFPDRFSARQFPNYSSELNVNALLLGDSALYLCASSLVPTMNTEAFFGQGTRLTVV.

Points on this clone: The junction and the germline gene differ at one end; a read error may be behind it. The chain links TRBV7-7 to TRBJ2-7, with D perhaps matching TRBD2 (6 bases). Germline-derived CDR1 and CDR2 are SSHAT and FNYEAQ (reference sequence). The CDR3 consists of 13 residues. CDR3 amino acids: CASSSGFTYEQYF. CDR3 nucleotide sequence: TGTGCTAGCAGCAGCGGGTTTACCTACGAGCAGTACTTC.

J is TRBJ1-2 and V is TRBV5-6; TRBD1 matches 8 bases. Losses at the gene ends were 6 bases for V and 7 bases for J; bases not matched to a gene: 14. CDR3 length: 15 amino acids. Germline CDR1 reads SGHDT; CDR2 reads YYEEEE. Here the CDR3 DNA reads TGTGCCAGCACCAAGCTTACAACAGGGGGTGTTGGCTACACCTTC. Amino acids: CASTKLTTGGVGYTF.

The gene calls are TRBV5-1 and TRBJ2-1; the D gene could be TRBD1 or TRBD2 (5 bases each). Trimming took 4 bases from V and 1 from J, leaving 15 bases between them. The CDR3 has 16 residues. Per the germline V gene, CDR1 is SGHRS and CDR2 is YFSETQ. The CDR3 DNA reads TGCGCCAGCAGCCTATCCGGGACGAAATCCTACAATGAGCAGTTCTTC. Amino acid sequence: CASSLSGTKSYNEQFF.

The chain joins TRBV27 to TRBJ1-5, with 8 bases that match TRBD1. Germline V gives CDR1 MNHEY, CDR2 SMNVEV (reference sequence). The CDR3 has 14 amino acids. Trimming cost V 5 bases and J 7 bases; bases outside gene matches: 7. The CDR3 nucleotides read TGTGCCAGCAGTCACGACAGGGGTAGACAGCCCCAGCATTTT. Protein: CASSHDRGRQPQHF.

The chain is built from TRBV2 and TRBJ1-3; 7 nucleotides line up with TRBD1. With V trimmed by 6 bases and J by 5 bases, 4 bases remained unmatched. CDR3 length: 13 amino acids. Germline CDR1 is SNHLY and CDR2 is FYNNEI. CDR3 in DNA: TGTGCCAGCAGCGCGGGACAGCGAAACACCATATATTTT. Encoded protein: CASSAGQRNTIYF. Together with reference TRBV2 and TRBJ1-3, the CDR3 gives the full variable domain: EPEVTQTPSHQVTQMGQEVILRCVPISNHLYFYWYRQILGQKVEFLVSFYNNEISEKSEIFDDQFSVERPDGSNFTLKIRSTKLEDSAMYFCASSAGQRNTIYFGEGSWLTVV.

CDR3 nucleotides: TGTGCCGGGGGACATACAACCGGGGAGCTGTTTTTT. Protein product: CAGGHTTGELFF. This sequence joins TRBV6-6 and TRBJ2-2; weak D call: TRBD1 (6 bases). Per the germline V gene, CDR1 is MNHNY and CDR2 is SVGAGI (reference sequence). CDR3 length: 12 amino acids. The V end was cut by 11 bases, the J end by 5 bases, with 12 bases between.

The CDR3 sequence: CASSLLSVFSGRKLGEQYF. The CDR3 bases are TGTGCCAGCAGTTTATTGTCTGTTTTTAGCGGGAGAAAGTTGGGGGAGCAGTACTTC. The chain uses TRBV27 and TRBJ2-5; 9 positions agree with TRBD2. J gave up 11 bases and V 1 base, and 23 bases lay outside the gene matches. Germline V CDR1 and CDR2: MNHEY, SMNVEV (reference sequence). This CDR3 is built from 19 residues.

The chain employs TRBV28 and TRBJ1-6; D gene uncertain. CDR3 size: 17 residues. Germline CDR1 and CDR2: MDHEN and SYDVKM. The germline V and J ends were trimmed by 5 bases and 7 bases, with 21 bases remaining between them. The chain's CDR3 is CASSPATRIVRNSPLHF. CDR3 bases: TGTGCCAGCAGTCCAGCCACGCGGATCGTAAGGAATTCACCCCTCCACTTT.

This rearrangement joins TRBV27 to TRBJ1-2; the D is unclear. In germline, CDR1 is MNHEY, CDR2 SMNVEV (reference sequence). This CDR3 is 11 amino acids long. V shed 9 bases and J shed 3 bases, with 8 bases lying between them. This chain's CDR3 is CASGPHYGYTF. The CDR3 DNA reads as TGTGCCAGTGGGCCACACTATGGCTACACCTTC.

The CDR3, as DNA: TGTGCCAGCAGCGTCAAACAGGGGCCCGGGGAGCTGTTTTTT. It is translated as CASSVKQGPGELFF. This chain uses TRBV6-5 with TRBJ2-2; 7 nucleotides match TRBD1. The CDR3 loop spans 14 amino acids. Germline V lookup: CDR1 MNHEY, CDR2 SVGAGI. J was trimmed by 6 bases and V by 6 bases; bases with no gene match: 7.

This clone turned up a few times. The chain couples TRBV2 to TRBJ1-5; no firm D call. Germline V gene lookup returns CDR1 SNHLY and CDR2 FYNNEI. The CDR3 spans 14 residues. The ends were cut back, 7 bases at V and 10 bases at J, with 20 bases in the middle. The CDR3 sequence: CASMPVTGKLPQHF. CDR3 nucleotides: TGTGCCAGCATGCCAGTAACGGGGAAACTTCCCCAGCATTTT.

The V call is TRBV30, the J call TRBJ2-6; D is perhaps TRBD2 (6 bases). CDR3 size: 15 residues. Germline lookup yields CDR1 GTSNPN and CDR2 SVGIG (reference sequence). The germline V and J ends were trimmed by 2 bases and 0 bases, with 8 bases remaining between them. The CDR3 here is CAWSRGFSGANVLTF. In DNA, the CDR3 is TGTGCCTGGAGTCGGGGGTTCTCTGGGGCCAACGTCCTGACTTTC. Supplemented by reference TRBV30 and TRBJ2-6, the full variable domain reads SQTIHQWPATLVQPVGSPLSLECTVEGTSNPNLYWYRQAAGRGLQLLFYSVGIGQISSEVPQNLSASRPQDRQFILSSKKLLLSDSGFYLCAWSRGFSGANVLTFGAGSRLTVL.

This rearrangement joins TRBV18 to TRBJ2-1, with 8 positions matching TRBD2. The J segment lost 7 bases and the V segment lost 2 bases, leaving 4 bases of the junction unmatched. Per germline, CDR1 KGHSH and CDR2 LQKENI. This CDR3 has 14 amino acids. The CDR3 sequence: CASSPKRLANEQFF. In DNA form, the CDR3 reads TGTGCCAGCTCACCAAAAAGACTAGCGAATGAGCAGTTCTTC.

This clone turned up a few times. The CDR3 loop is CASSTRGGNTEAFF. For the CDR3, the DNA is TGTGCCAGTAGTACCAGGGGTGGGAACACTGAAGCTTTCTTT. This chain connects TRBV19 to TRBJ1-1, with a tentative D call TRBD1 (6 bases). Germline loops: CDR1 LNHDA, CDR2 SQIVND (reference sequence). With 4 bases removed from V and 1 base from J, the gap between germline ends came to 10 bases. The CDR3 runs 14 residues.

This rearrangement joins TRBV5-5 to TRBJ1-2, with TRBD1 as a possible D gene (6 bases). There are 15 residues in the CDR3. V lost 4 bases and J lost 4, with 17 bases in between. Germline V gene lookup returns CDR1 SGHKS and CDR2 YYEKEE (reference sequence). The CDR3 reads CASSLGTGISYGYTF. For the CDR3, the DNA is TGTGCCAGCAGCCTTGGCACAGGGATTAGCTATGGCTACACCTTC. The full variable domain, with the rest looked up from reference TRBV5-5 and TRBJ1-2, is DAGVTQSPTHLIKTRGQQVTLRCSPISGHKSVSWYQQVLGQGPQFIFQYYEKEERGRGNFPDRFSARQFPNYSSELNVNALLLGDSALYLCASSLGTGISYGYTFGSGTRLTVV.

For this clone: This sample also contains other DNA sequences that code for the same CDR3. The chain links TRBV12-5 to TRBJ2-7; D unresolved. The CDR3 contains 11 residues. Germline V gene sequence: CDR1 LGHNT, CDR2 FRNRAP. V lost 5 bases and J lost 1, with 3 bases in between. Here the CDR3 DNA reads TGTGCTAGTGGTCAGTCCTACGAGCAGTACTTC. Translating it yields CASGQSYEQYF.

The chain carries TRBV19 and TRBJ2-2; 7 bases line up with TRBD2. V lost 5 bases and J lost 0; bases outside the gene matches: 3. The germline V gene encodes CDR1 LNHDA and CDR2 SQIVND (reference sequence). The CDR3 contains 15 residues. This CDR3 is CASSHGLANTGELFF. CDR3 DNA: TGTGCCAGTAGTCACGGACTAGCGAACACCGGGGAGCTGTTTTTT.

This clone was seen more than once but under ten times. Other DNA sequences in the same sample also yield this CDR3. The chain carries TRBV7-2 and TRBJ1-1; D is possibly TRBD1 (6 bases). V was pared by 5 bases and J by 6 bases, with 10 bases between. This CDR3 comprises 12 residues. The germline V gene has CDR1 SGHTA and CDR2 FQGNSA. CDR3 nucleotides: TGTGCCAGCAGCCTGAGGACAGCTGAAGCTTTCTTT. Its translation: CASSLRTAEAFF.

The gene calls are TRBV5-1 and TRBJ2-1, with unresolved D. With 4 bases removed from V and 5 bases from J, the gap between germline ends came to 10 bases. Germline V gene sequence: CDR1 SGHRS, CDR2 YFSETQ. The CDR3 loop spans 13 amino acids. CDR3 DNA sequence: TGCGCCAGCAGCACCAACCTGGACAATGAGCAGTTCTTC. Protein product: CASSTNLDNEQFF. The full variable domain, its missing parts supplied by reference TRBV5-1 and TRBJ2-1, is KAGVTQTPRYLIKTRGQQVTLSCSPISGHRSVSWYQQTPGQGLQFLFEYFSETQRNKGNFPGRFSGRQFSNSRSEMNVSTLELGDSALYLCASSTNLDNEQFFGPGTRLTVL.

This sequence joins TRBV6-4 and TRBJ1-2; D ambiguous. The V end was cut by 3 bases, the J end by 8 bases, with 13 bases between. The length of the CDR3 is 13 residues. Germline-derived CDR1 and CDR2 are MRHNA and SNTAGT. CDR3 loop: CASSDPGKEGYTF. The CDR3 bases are TGTGCCAGCAGTGATCCGGGCAAAGAGGGCTACACCTTC.

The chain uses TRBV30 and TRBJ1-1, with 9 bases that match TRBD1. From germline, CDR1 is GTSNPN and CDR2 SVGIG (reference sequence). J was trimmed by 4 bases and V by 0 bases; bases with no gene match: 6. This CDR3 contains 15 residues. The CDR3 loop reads CAWSVLGQGTTEAFF. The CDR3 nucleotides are TGTGCCTGGAGTGTTCTCGGACAGGGGACCACTGAAGCTTTCTTT.

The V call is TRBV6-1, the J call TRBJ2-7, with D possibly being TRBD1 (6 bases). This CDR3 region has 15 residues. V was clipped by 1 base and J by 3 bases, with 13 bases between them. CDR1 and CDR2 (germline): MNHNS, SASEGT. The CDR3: CASSEGTQGIYEQYF. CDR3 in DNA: TGTGCCAGCAGTGAAGGGACCCAGGGGATCTACGAGCAGTACTTC.

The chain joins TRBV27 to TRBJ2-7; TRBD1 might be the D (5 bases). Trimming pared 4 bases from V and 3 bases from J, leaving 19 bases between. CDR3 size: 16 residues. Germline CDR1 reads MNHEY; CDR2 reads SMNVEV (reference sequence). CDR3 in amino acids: CASSSPNFQGLYEQYF. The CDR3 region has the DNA TGTGCCAGCAGTTCCCCAAACTTCCAGGGCCTCTACGAGCAGTACTTC.

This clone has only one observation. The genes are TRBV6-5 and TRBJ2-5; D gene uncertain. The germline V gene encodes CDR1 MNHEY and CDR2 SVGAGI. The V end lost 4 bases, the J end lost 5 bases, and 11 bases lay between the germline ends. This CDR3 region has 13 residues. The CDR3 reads CASSSASRETQYF. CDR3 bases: TGTGCCAGCAGTTCGGCCTCACGGGAGACCCAGTACTTC.